These 26 T cell receptor beta chains were sequenced from one sample in a study of blood T cells in healthy people across ages. Using a J-beta primer mix together with a sample-barcoded 5' primer, a second PCR was run for roughly 7 to 12 cycles. From the 5' RACE reads, TCRdb called clonotypes with MiXCR, one entry per CDR3 protein. The table records 1.5 million to 2 million distinct CDR3 sequences, roughly 28% of them present only once. Sequenced: blood. The receptors were sampled from a woman in her 30s in good health.

This rearrangement joins TRBV29-1 to TRBJ1-1; maybe TRBD1 (5 bases). Trimming cost V 4 bases and J 9 bases, with 9 bases left between them. Germline CDR1 and CDR2: SQVTM and ANQGSEA. The CDR3 consists of 10 residues. Here the CDR3 reads CSVVGTQAFF. The CDR3 DNA is TGCAGCGTTGTGGGGACGCAAGCTTTCTTT.

The chain uses TRBV4-1 and TRBJ1-2, with a tentative D call TRBD1 (6 bases). Trimming stripped 4 bases from V and 9 bases from J, with 12 bases between. Germline values: CDR1 MGHRA, CDR2 YSYEKL. The CDR3 length is 12 residues. Written as DNA, the CDR3 is TGCGCCAGCAGCCGCAATAGGGGGAGCTACACCTTC. Translating it yields CASSRNRGSYTF.

In this sample, this clonotype turned up many times. This chain uses TRBV7-2 with TRBJ2-1; 9 nucleotides match TRBD2. V was clipped by 2 bases and J by 13 bases; unmatched bases: 6. The CDR3 sequence is 13 residues long. The germline gives CDR1 SGHTA, CDR2 FQGNSA. CDR3 loop: CASSLLRTSVQFF. The CDR3 coding sequence is TGTGCCAGCAGCTTATTACGGACTAGCGTACAGTTCTTC.

This clonotype was detected ten times or more. This sequence joins TRBV5-1 and TRBJ2-7, with D possibly matching TRBD1 (5 bases). With 2 bases removed from V and 2 bases from J, the gap between germline ends came to 14 bases. CDR3 size: 15 residues. Germline V gene data show CDR1 as SGHRS and CDR2 as YFSETQ. CDR3 sequence: CASSLTDSATYEQYF. The CDR3 DNA is TGCGCCAGCAGCTTAACAGACAGCGCTACCTACGAGCAGTACTTC.

The chain carries TRBV24-1 and TRBJ2-5; a possible D gene is TRBD2 (6 bases). The CDR3 is made up of 14 amino acids. Germline lookup yields CDR1 KGHDR and CDR2 SFDVKD. Trimming removed 4 bases at V and 11 bases at J, with 19 bases between. CDR3 protein: CATSEPDGTAGQYF. The CDR3 DNA reads TGTGCCACCAGTGAGCCAGACGGGACGGCGGGGCAGTACTTC.

The chain carries TRBV28 and TRBJ1-1; possible D gene TRBD1, 5 bases. Germline values: CDR1 MDHEN, CDR2 SYDVKM. The CDR3 sequence is 16 residues long. With 6 bases removed from V and 2 bases from J, the gap between germline ends came to 19 bases. The chain's CDR3 is CASSSPGTAVNTEAFF. The CDR3 nucleotides read TGTGCCAGCAGCTCTCCCGGGACCGCCGTCAACACTGAAGCTTTCTTT. The variable domain in full, completed from reference TRBV28 and TRBJ1-1, reads DVKVTQSSRYLVKRTGEKVFLECVQDMDHENMFWYRQDPGLGLRLIYFSYDVKMKEKGDIPEGYSVSREKKERFSLILESASTNQTSMYLCASSSPGTAVNTEAFFGQGTRLTVV.

This clonotype was counted ten times or more. This sequence joins TRBV5-1 and TRBJ2-1, with 7 bases lining up with TRBD2. V gave up 0 bases and J gave up 8 bases; unmatched junction bases: 8. The germline CDR1 and CDR2 sequences are SGHRS and YFSETQ. This CDR3 has 15 amino acids. The CDR3 loop reads CASSLAAGEVDEQFF. In DNA, the CDR3 is TGCGCCAGCAGCTTGGCCGCGGGAGAGGTGGATGAGCAGTTCTTC. The complete variable domain, with remaining parts taken from reference TRBV5-1 and TRBJ2-1, reads KAGVTQTPRYLIKTRGQQVTLSCSPISGHRSVSWYQQTPGQGLQFLFEYFSETQRNKGNFPGRFSGRQFSNSRSEMNVSTLELGDSALYLCASSLAAGEVDEQFFGPGTRLTVL.

Worth noting for this clonotype: This may stem from a read error, because a much larger clone lies one nucleotide away. CDR3 DNA sequence: TGTGCCAACAGCCCATGGGCGACCCGAGAGGAGACCCAGTACTTC. Its protein product is CANSPWATREETQYF. The chain uses TRBV27 and TRBJ2-5; D gene ambiguous. Germline assignment: CDR1 MNHEY and CDR2 SMNVEV (reference sequence). CDR3 size: 15 residues. Trimming left V 10 bases short and J 5 bases short, with 23 bases between.

This clonotype was found a few times. The chain couples TRBV29-1 to TRBJ1-6; a weak D match, TRBD1 (5 bases). V was trimmed by 0 bases and J by 17 bases, leaving 11 bases between them. CDR1 is SQVTM and CDR2 is ANQGSEA in the germline V gene. CDR3 length: 11 residues. The CDR3 DNA reads TGCAGCGTTGAAGATGTTGGACAAGTCCACTTT. It translates to CSVEDVGQVHF.

This clonotype was seen more than once but under ten times. The chain combines TRBV4-2 with TRBJ1-1, with TRBD1 as a possible D gene (5 bases). V lost 3 bases and J 1 base, leaving 9 bases between the germline ends. The CDR3 contains 14 residues. The germline gives CDR1 LGHNA, CDR2 YNFKEQ. The CDR3 sequence: CASSQLGENTEAFF. The CDR3 bases are TGTGCCAGCAGCCAGCTGGGGGAGAACACTGAAGCTTTCTTT.

This clonotype has just one count. V is TRBV7-3 and J is TRBJ2-2; TRBD2 is a possible D gene (6 bases). V gave up 5 bases and J gave up 6 bases, with 10 bases separating them. Germline assignment: CDR1 SGHTA and CDR2 FQGTGA. The CDR3 contains 13 residues. The chain's CDR3 is CASSAPGAGELFF. In DNA, the CDR3 is TGTGCCAGCAGCGCCCCGGGGGCCGGGGAGCTGTTTTTT.

The rearrangement uses TRBV4-3 and TRBJ2-5; D gene unclear. V was clipped by 0 bases and J by 2 bases, with 10 bases between them. CDR3 length: 15 amino acids. CDR1 LGHNA and CDR2 YSLEER come from the germline V gene. The CDR3 DNA follows: TGCGCCAGCAGCCAAGATCCGGGCCTTCAAGAGACCCAGTACTTC. Translated, it gives CASSQDPGLQETQYF.

At least ten counts were recorded for this clonotype. The V gene is TRBV5-1, the J gene TRBJ1-1; D remains ambiguous. Germline CDR1 and CDR2: SGHRS and YFSETQ. The CDR3 is 15 residues long. V was cut by 4 bases and J by 1 base, with 14 bases left in between. The CDR3 spells CASSMEGLKNTEAFF. DNA of the CDR3: TGCGCCAGCAGCATGGAGGGCCTCAAGAACACTGAAGCTTTCTTT. Based on the CDR3 plus reference TRBV5-1 and TRBJ1-1, the full variable domain is KAGVTQTPRYLIKTRGQQVTLSCSPISGHRSVSWYQQTPGQGLQFLFEYFSETQRNKGNFPGRFSGRQFSNSRSEMNVSTLELGDSALYLCASSMEGLKNTEAFFGQGTRLTVV.

The rearrangement uses TRBV6-1 and TRBJ2-3; TRBD1 agrees at 8 bases. The CDR3 totals 14 residues. Looked up from germline, CDR1 is MNHNS and CDR2 is SASEGT. With V trimmed by 4 bases and J by 5 bases, 5 bases remained unmatched. The CDR3 DNA is TGTGCCAGCAGTGGGCATGGGACAGGAGATACGCAGTATTTT. Translating it yields CASSGHGTGDTQYF.

This clonotype was found many times. CDR3 residues: CASSRSGEQFF. CDR3 nucleotide sequence: TGCGCCAGCAGTCGCTCTGGAGAGCAGTTCTTC. The chain couples TRBV4-1 to TRBJ2-1; D uncertain. The ends were cut back, 6 bases at V and 10 bases at J, with 10 bases in the middle. The CDR3 contains 11 residues. The germline gives CDR1 MGHRA, CDR2 YSYEKL.

The chain joins TRBV6-1 to TRBJ2-5; D remains ambiguous. Germline CDR1 MNHNS, CDR2 SASEGT. V lost 7 bases to trimming and J lost 11 bases, with 14 bases between them. The CDR3 is made up of 11 amino acids. The CDR3 sequence is CASTFRLKQYF. Written as DNA, the CDR3 is TGTGCCAGCACCTTTCGATTGAAGCAGTACTTC.

The J gene is TRBJ2-3, the V gene TRBV12-3 or TRBV12-4, with a tentative D call TRBD2 (5 bases). V lost 8 bases and J 6 bases, leaving 21 bases between the germline ends. The CDR3 runs 15 residues. The CDR3 DNA reads as TGTGCCAGCTCCTTCCCCAGCTGGCGGGCGGATACGCAGTATTTT. It specifies CASSFPSWRADTQYF.

This clonotype has a handful of counts. This chain uses TRBV20-1 with TRBJ2-1, with TRBD2 matching 10 bases. The V gene's germline CDR1 is DFQATT and CDR2 SNEGSKA (reference sequence). The ends lost 4 bases at V and 5 bases at J; junction bases unmatched: 8. The CDR3 runs to 15 residues. The CDR3 region is CSATPAGGRNNEQFF. The CDR3 DNA reads as TGCAGTGCTACACCAGCGGGAGGGCGGAACAATGAGCAGTTCTTC.

The V and J genes are TRBV5-1 and TRBJ2-1; TRBD2 matches 8 bases. CDR1 SGHRS and CDR2 YFSETQ come from the germline V gene. The junction had 14 bases not matched to a gene; V was cut back by 7 bases and J by 2 bases. The CDR3 runs to 17 residues. The CDR3 region is CASAPILGGGTYNEQFF. In nucleotides, the CDR3 is TGCGCCAGCGCCCCTATACTGGGCGGGGGGACCTACAATGAGCAGTTCTTC.

The chain recombines TRBV5-5 with TRBJ2-3; TRBD2 matches 8 bases. After removal of 1 base from V and 4 bases from J, the junction contained 5 bases not matched to a gene. CDR1 is SGHKS, CDR2 YYEKEE, per germline (reference sequence). The CDR3 runs 15 residues. The CDR3 DNA is TGTGCCAGCAGCTTGCAACTAGCGGTGTCAGATACGCAGTATTTT. It specifies CASSLQLAVSDTQYF.

The V call is TRBV20-1, the J call TRBJ2-5; D remains ambiguous. With 5 bases removed from V and 5 bases from J, the gap between germline ends came to 12 bases. Germline assignment: CDR1 DFQATT and CDR2 SNEGSKA (reference sequence). There are 12 residues in the CDR3. Here the CDR3 reads CSAAHPDETQYF. CDR3 DNA: TGCAGTGCTGCACACCCCGACGAGACCCAGTACTTC.

This clonotype was observed a handful of times. The chain combines TRBV12-3 or TRBV12-4 with TRBJ2-7; D tentatively reads TRBD1 or TRBD2 (7 bases each). V was shortened by 4 bases and J by 5 bases, with 12 bases between the two germline ends. The CDR3 extends over 13 amino acids. CDR3 protein: CASSWAGGDEQYF. The CDR3 DNA reads as TGTGCCAGCAGTTGGGCAGGGGGGGACGAGCAGTACTTC.

The chain employs TRBV29-1 and TRBJ2-5; D is possibly TRBD1 (5 bases). CDR1 is SQVTM, CDR2 ANQGSEA, per germline. Trimming left V 6 bases short and J 5 bases short, with 19 bases between. This CDR3 spans 14 amino acids. CDR3 nucleotide sequence: TGCAGCGTCCGGACACCCGCGCTTGGGGAGACCCAGTACTTC. Residues: CSVRTPALGETQYF.

The V and J genes are TRBV11-1 and TRBJ1-6; D is unclear. V dropped 0 bases and J dropped 8 bases, with 14 bases sitting between them. Germline lookup yields CDR1 SGHAT and CDR2 FQDESV (reference sequence). CDR3 length equals 16 residues. The CDR3 DNA sequence: TGTGCCAGCAGCTTAGCGCCGGGAAAGAGGCATTCACCCCTCCACTTT. This translates into CASSLAPGKRHSPLHF.

This clonotype showed up many times. The chain combines TRBV20-1 with TRBJ2-6; D is tentatively TRBD1 or TRBD2 (5 bases each). Trimming left V 1 base short and J 1 base short, with 20 bases between. The germline V gene has CDR1 DFQATT and CDR2 SNEGSKA (reference sequence). This CDR3 comprises 19 residues. This CDR3 is CSARVEWDPITSGANVLTF. The CDR3 coding sequence is TGCAGTGCTAGAGTAGAGTGGGACCCGATTACATCTGGGGCCAACGTCCTGACTTTC.

CDR3 nucleotide sequence: TGCAGTGCCGTCCGGACTAGCGGGTTAAGTGAGCAGTTCTTC. Its protein is CSAVRTSGLSEQFF. The gene calls are TRBV20-1 and TRBJ2-1; 11 bases agree with TRBD2. The germline CDR1 and CDR2 sequences are DFQATT and SNEGSKA (reference sequence). This CDR3 is built from 14 residues. V lost 6 bases, J lost 9 bases, and 10 bases stayed unmatched.